The rows below give T cell receptor beta chains drawn from one sample of a study of blood T cell repertoires in COVID-19. TCRdb keeps only in-frame clones here, not all; method: immunoSEQ multiplex PCR. The sample yields over 150,000 clones, roughly 85% seen once. The sample was PBMCs or T cells enriched from blood (not recorded which). All receptors derive from a man aged 35 to 55 who had recovered from COVID-19. The CDR3 runs from the conserved cysteine through the conserved F or W. The size entry is marked missing in some rows and otherwise reads once, few, many or a size class.

clone size	J gene	V gene	CDR3 protein
.	TRBJ1-1	TRBV11-2	CASSFDRNTEAFF
.	TRBJ2-7	TRBV4-1	CASSQGLAGALTYEQYF
.	TRBJ2-3	TRBV10-3	CAISDWTSGSTDTQYF
.	TRBJ2-3	TRBV5-4	CASRGGARGDTQYF
.	TRBJ2-5	TRBV29-1	CSGRLGGLNLETQYF
.	TRBJ2-5	TRBV7-9	CASSSPTEALGETQYF
.	TRBJ2-5	TRBV28	CASRRTGGDETQYF
.	TRBJ2-7	TRBV27	CASSLSSGGASYEQYF
.	TRBJ1-5	TRBV3-1/TRBV3-2	CASSRKSPLGRYSNQPQHF
.	TRBJ1-4	TRBV9	CASSVGPREKLFF
few	TRBJ1-2	TRBV28	CASTWGVYGYTF
.	TRBJ2-2	TRBV7-9	CASSLIPGQGARVTGELFF
.	TRBJ2-7	TRBV6-2/TRBV6-3	CASSYHDSSYEQYF
.	TRBJ2-3	TRBV14	CASSQDTRAGVDTQYF
.	TRBJ1-2	TRBV28	CASSSVYGYTF
.	TRBJ2-2	TRBV24-1	CATSDLTGTTGELFF
.	TRBJ2-5	TRBV27	CASSSLETQYF
.	TRBJ1-6	TRBV5-6	CASSFGDSYNSPLHF
.	TRBJ1-1	TRBV10-3	CAISVRGATEAFF
.	TRBJ1-2	TRBV21-1	CASSNTVSQGDYGYTF
.	TRBJ1-2	TRBV28	CASSRPGQSYGYTF
.	TRBJ1-5	TRBV28	CASSQQRGTGRPRQPQHF
.	TRBJ2-4	TRBV28	CASSSFDSLGIQYF
once	TRBJ1-1	TRBV20-1	CSAPLVEAFF
.	TRBJ1-3	TRBV5-1	CASSSRGPSGNTIYF
.	TRBJ2-7	TRBV7-8	CASSPKGTGAYEQYF
.	TRBJ1-5	TRBV29-1	CSVGSSSSNQPQHF
.	TRBJ1-1	TRBV24-1	CATRGETGDEAFF
.	TRBJ2-7	TRBV12-3/TRBV12-4	CASSPQPGYEQYF
.	TRBJ2-7	TRBV30	CAKGTAYEQYF
few	TRBJ1-3	TRBV2	CASTAQELVSGNTIYF
.	TRBJ2-2	TRBV11-3	CASSSSGGGVF
.	TRBJ2-3	TRBV4-2	CASSEPGLGFQTQYF